This T cell receptor beta chain was identified in a study of CD8+ T cells in alopecia areata. Whole-study context: Tofacitinib continued for 6 to 18 months and was then withheld for 6 months.

Findings and caveats of the study: Elevated clonality characterized lesional scalp relative to normal scalp, particularly in alopecia totalis/universalis. In scalp and blood, many expanded lesional clones persisted during tofacitinib.

Germline V gene lookup returns CDR1 SQVTM and CDR2 ANQGSEA. V lost 4 bases to trimming and J lost 3 bases, with 8 bases between them. The CDR3 covers 12 residues. RNA was extracted and reverse transcribed into cDNA as the sequencing template. Clones were sequenced by immunoSEQ multiplex PCR, and TCRdb holds only the in-frame ones, with some missing. The data show more than 200,000 clones, around 66% seen once. Treatment given: oral pan-JAK inhibitor, 5-10 mg twice daily. Peripheral blood samples and lesional scalp punch biopsies were obtained from alopecia areata patients. As for this clone: The antigen is not known.

The receptor comes from a human donor with alopecia areata. The specimen comprised CD4+ T cells sorted from blood, sampled between weeks 44 and 45, from a patient treated with tofacitinib. The chain carries TRBV29-1 and TRBJ2-3; the D gene is possibly TRBD2 (5 bases). CDR3 nucleotide sequence: TGCAGCGTTGCCCCGGGGACAGATACGCAGTATTTT. This codes for CSVAPGTDTQYF.